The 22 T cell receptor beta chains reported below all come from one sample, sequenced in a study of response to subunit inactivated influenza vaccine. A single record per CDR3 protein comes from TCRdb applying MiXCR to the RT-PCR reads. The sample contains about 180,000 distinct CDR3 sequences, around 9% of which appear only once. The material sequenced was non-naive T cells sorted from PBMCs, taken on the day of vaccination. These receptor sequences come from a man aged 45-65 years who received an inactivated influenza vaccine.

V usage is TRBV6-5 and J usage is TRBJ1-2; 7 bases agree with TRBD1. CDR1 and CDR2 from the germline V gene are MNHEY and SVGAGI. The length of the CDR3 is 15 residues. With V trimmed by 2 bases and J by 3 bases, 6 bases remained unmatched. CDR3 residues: CASSYEARGDYGYTF. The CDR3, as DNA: TGTGCCAGCAGTTACGAGGCCAGGGGGGACTATGGCTACACCTTC.

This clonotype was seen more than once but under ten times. CDR3 amino acids: CASSPRGPSTDTQYF. The CDR3 DNA reads as TGCGCCAGCAGCCCTCGAGGGCCTAGCACAGATACGCAGTATTTT. V is TRBV4-1 and J is TRBJ2-3; TRBD2 might be the D (5 bases). The CDR3 is 15 residues long. Trimming took off 4 bases at V and 0 bases at J, with 11 bases between the two ends. Germline CDR1 reads MGHRA; CDR2 reads YSYEKL.

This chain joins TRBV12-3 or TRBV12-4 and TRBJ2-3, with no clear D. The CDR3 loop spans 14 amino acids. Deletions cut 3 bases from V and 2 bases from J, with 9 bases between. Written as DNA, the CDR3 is TGTGCCAGCAGTTTCTTAGACCCCACAGATACGCAGTATTTT. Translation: CASSFLDPTDTQYF.

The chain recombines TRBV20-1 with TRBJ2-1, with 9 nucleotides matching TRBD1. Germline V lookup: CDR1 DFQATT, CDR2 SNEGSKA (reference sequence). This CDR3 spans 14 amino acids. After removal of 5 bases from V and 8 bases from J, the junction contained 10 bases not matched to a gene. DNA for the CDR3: TGCAGTGCTGGTGACAGGGGGGGCAGCCATGAGCAGTTCTTC. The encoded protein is CSAGDRGGSHEQFF.

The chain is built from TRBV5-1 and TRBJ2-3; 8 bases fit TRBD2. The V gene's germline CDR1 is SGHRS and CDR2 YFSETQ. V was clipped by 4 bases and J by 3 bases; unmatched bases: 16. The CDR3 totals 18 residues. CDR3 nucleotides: TGCGCCAGCAGCCTACGTTTAGTAGCGGGACCTATTACAGATACGCAGTATTTT. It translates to CASSLRLVAGPITDTQYF.

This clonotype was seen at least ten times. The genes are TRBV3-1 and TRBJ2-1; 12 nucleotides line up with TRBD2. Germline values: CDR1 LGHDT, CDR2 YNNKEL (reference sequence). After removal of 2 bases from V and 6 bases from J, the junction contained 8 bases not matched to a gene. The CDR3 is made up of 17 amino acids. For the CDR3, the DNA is TGTGCCAGCAGCCAACCTGGCGGGACTAGCGGGCGCAATGAGCAGTTCTTC. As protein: CASSQPGGTSGRNEQFF.

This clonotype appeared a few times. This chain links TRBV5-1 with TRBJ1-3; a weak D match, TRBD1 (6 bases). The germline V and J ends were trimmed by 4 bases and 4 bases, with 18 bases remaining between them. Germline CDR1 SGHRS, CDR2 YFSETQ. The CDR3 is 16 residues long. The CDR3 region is CASSVGHSGAGNTIYF. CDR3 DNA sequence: TGCGCCAGCAGCGTGGGACACTCGGGAGCCGGAAACACCATATATTTT.

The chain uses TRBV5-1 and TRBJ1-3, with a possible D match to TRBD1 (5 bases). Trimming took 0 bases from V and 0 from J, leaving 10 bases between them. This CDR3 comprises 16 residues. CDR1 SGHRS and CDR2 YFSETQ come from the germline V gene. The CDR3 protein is CASSLAQGSSGNTIYF. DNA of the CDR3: TGCGCCAGCAGCTTGGCCCAGGGAAGCTCTGGAAACACCATATATTTT.

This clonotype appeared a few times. CDR3 nucleotides: TGTGCCAGCAGTCTTGGGGCGCACCTCTACGAGCAGTACTTC. Translating gives CASSLGAHLYEQYF. The rearrangement uses TRBV6-1 and TRBJ2-7; tentative D call: TRBD1 (5 bases). Germline CDR1 and CDR2: MNHNS and SASEGT. Trimming took off 5 bases at V and 3 bases at J, with 14 bases between the two ends. The CDR3 contains 14 residues.

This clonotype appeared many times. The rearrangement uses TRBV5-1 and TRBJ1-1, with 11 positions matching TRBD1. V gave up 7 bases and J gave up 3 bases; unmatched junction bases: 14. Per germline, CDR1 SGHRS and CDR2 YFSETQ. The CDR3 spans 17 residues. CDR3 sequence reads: CASEPGQGARKYTEAFF. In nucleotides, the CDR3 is TGCGCCAGCGAACCAGGACAGGGGGCGCGGAAGTACACTGAAGCTTTCTTT.

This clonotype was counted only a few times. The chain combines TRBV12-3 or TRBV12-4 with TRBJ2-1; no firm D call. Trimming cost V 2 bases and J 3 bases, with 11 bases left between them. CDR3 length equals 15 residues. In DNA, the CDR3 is TGTGCCAGCAGTTTACTCCTAGGAAGCTACAATGAGCAGTTCTTC. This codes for CASSLLLGSYNEQFF.

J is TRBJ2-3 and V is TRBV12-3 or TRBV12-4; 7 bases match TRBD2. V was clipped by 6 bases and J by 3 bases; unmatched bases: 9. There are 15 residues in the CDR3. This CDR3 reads CASSRGAGVTDTQYF. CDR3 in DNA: TGTGCCAGCAGCCGTGGGGCGGGGGTAACAGATACGCAGTATTTT.

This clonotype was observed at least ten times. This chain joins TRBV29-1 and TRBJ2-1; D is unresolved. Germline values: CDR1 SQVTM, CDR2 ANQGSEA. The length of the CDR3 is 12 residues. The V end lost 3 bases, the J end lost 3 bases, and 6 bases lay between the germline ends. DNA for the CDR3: TGCAGCGTTGATGCCGACTACAATGAGCAGTTCTTC. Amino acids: CSVDADYNEQFF.

CDR3 in amino acids: CSAREVGRLAGSGNEQFF. The CDR3 DNA sequence: TGCAGTGCTAGAGAGGTGGGGCGCCTAGCGGGATCGGGGAATGAGCAGTTCTTC. The gene calls are TRBV20-1 and TRBJ2-1, with 9 bases lining up with TRBD2. The CDR3 has 18 residues. Trimming removed 0 bases from V and 7 bases from J; junction bases left unmatched: 16. Germline V gene data show CDR1 as DFQATT and CDR2 as SNEGSKA (reference sequence).

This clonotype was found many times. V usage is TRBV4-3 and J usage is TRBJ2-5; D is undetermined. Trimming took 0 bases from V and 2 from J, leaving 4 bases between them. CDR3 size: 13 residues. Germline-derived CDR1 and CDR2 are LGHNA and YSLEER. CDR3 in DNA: TGCGCCAGCAGCCAAGAAGAACAAGAGACCCAGTACTTC. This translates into CASSQEEQETQYF.

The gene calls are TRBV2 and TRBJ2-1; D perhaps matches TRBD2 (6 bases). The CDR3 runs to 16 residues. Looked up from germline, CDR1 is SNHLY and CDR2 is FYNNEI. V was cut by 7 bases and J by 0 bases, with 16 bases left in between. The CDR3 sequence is CASTPGLLSSYNEQFF. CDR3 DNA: TGTGCCAGCACTCCGGGACTCTTGAGCTCCTACAATGAGCAGTTCTTC.

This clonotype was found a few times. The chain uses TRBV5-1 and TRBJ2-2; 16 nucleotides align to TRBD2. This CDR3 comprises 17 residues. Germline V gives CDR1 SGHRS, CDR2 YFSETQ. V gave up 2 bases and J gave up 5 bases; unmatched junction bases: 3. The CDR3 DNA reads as TGCGCCAGCAGCTTCGGGACTAGCGGGGGGGCTACCGGGGAGCTGTTTTTT. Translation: CASSFGTSGGATGELFF. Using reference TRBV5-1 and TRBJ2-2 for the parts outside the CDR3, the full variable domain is KAGVTQTPRYLIKTRGQQVTLSCSPISGHRSVSWYQQTPGQGLQFLFEYFSETQRNKGNFPGRFSGRQFSNSRSEMNVSTLELGDSALYLCASSFGTSGGATGELFFGEGSRLTVL.

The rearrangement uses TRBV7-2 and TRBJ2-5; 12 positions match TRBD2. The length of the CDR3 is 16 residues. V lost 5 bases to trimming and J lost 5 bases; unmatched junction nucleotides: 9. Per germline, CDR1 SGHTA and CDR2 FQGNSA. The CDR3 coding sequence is TGTGCCAGCAGCCGGACTAGCGGGGCGTCCCGGGAGACCCAGTACTTC. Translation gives CASSRTSGASRETQYF.

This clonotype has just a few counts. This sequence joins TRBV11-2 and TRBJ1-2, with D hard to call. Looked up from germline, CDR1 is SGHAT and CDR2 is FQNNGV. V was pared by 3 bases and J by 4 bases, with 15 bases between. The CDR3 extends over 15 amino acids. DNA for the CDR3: TGTGCCAGCAGCTTTTCGGACGGGAGAAGCTATGGCTACACCTTC. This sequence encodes CASSFSDGRSYGYTF.

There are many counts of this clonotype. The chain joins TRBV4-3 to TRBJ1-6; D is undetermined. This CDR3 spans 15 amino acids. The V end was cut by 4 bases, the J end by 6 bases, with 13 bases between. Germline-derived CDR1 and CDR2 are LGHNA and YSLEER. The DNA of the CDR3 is TGCGCCAGCAGCCGGACCATGGACGGTAATTCACCCCTCCACTTT. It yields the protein CASSRTMDGNSPLHF.

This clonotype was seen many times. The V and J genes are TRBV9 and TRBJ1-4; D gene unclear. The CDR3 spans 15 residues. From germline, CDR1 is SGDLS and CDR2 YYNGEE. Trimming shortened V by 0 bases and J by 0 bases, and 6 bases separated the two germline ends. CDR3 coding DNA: TGTGCCAGCAGCGTAGACGGAACAACTAATGAAAAACTGTTTTTT. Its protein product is CASSVDGTTNEKLFF.

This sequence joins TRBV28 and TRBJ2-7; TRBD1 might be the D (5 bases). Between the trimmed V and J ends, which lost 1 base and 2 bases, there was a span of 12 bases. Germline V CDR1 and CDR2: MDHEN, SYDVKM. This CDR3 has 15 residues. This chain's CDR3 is CASSLYMDKPYEQYF. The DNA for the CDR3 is TGTGCCAGCAGTTTATATATGGACAAACCCTACGAGCAGTACTTC.